The rows below give T cell receptor beta chains drawn from one sample of a study of patients and donors after allogeneic stem cell transplantation. TCRdb processed the RT-PCR reads anew with MiXCR; each CDR3 protein has one entry. This table holds around 150,000 distinct CDR3 sequences, over 30% found once. Sequencing was carried out using blood, either unsorted or a sorted T cell fraction (not recorded which). These receptors were collected from a human donor who was either an allogeneic HSCT recipient or a stem cell or donor lymphocyte infusion donor (not recorded which). It is not recorded whose cells these are; they may come from a transplant donor. CDR3s include the opening cysteine and the closing phenylalanine or tryptophan. D genes are given only for firm matches. Clone size, where shown, is once, few, many, or a class for clones that have expanded.

CDR3aa: CSVANSYNSPLHF; CDR3nt: TGCAGCGTTGCTAACTCCTATAATTCACCCCTCCACTTT; abundance: -; j_gene: TRBJ1-6; v_gene: TRBV29-1; d_gene: -; len: 13
CDR3aa: CASTTRGGTDTQYF; CDR3nt: TGTGCCAGCACCACTCGGGGGGGAACAGATACGCAGTATTTT; abundance: few; j_gene: TRBJ2-3; v_gene: TRBV27; d_gene: TRBD2; len: 14
CDR3aa: CASSSGLPDEQFF; CDR3nt: TGTGCCAGCAGCAGCGGACTTCCTGATGAGCAGTTCTTC; abundance: few; j_gene: TRBJ2-1; v_gene: TRBV5-6; d_gene: -; len: 13
CDR3aa: CSARTSGVPGELFF; CDR3nt: TGCAGTGCTAGAACGTCGGGGGTTCCCGGGGAGCTGTTTTTT; abundance: once; j_gene: TRBJ2-2; v_gene: TRBV20-1; d_gene: -; len: 14
CDR3aa: CASSVAGAPGSPLHF; CDR3nt: TGTGCCAGCAGCGTAGCCGGGGCGCCAGGGTCACCCCTCCACTTT; abundance: -; j_gene: TRBJ1-6; v_gene: TRBV9; d_gene: -; len: 15
CDR3aa: CSAWTSGGYNEQFF; CDR3nt: TGCAGTGCTTGGACTAGCGGGGGTTACAATGAGCAGTTCTTC; abundance: -; j_gene: TRBJ2-1; v_gene: TRBV20-1; d_gene: TRBD2; len: 14
CDR3aa: CASSYSLSDTQYF; CDR3nt: TGTGCCAGCAGTTACTCTCTATCAGATACGCAGTATTTT; abundance: -; j_gene: TRBJ2-3; v_gene: TRBV6-2/TRBV6-3; d_gene: -; len: 13
CDR3aa: CASSQDVGRRMNTEAFF; CDR3nt: TGCGCCAGCAGCCAAGATGTGGGACGTCGGATGAACACTGAAGCTTTCTTT; abundance: few; j_gene: TRBJ1-1; v_gene: TRBV4-3; d_gene: -; len: 17
CDR3aa: CASSPNQDTQYF; CDR3nt: TGTGCCAGCAGTCCGAACCAAGATACGCAGTATTTT; abundance: few; j_gene: TRBJ2-3; v_gene: TRBV27; d_gene: -; len: 12
CDR3aa: CASSHRTVNTQETQYF; CDR3nt: TGTGCCAGCAGTCACCGGACAGTAAACACCCAAGAGACCCAGTACTTC; abundance: once; j_gene: TRBJ2-5; v_gene: TRBV25-1; d_gene: -; len: 16
CDR3aa: CASSLGFDAGNTIYF; CDR3nt: TGTGCCAGCAGCTTGGGCTTCGACGCTGGAAACACCATATATTTT; abundance: -; j_gene: TRBJ1-3; v_gene: TRBV7-9; d_gene: -; len: 15
CDR3aa: CASSQAYGYTF; CDR3nt: TGTGCCAGCAGCCAAGCGTATGGCTACACCTTC; abundance: -; j_gene: TRBJ1-2; v_gene: TRBV3-1; d_gene: -; len: 11
CDR3aa: CASSMTGPWTNEKLFF; CDR3nt: TGTGCCAGCAGTATGACAGGGCCCTGGACTAATGAAAAACTGTTTTTT; abundance: -; j_gene: TRBJ1-4; v_gene: TRBV2; d_gene: TRBD1; len: 16
CDR3aa: CASSLIASVETGELFF; CDR3nt: TGTGCCAGCAGTTTGATTGCTTCGGTGGAAACCGGGGAGCTGTTTTTT; abundance: -; j_gene: TRBJ2-2; v_gene: TRBV27; d_gene: -; len: 16
CDR3aa: CASSFNGGAEDTQYF; CDR3nt: TGTGCCAGCAGTTTCAACGGGGGGGCTGAAGATACGCAGTATTTT; abundance: -; j_gene: TRBJ2-3; v_gene: TRBV28; d_gene: TRBD2; len: 15
CDR3aa: CASSQVGLAGPYNEQFF; CDR3nt: TGCGCCAGCAGCCAAGTCGGTCTAGCGGGGCCCTACAATGAGCAGTTCTTC; abundance: -; j_gene: TRBJ2-1; v_gene: TRBV4-3; d_gene: TRBD2; len: 17
CDR3aa: CASSADMGNTDTQYF; CDR3nt: TGTGCCAGCAGCGCCGACATGGGGAACACAGATACGCAGTATTTT; abundance: -; j_gene: TRBJ2-3; v_gene: TRBV7-3; d_gene: -; len: 15
CDR3aa: CASSQAWDGLSWEQFF; CDR3nt: TGTGCCAGCAGCCAGGCCTGGGACGGGCTCTCGTGGGAGCAGTTCTTC; abundance: -; j_gene: TRBJ2-1; v_gene: TRBV4-2; d_gene: -; len: 16
CDR3aa: CASSLEVEDTQYF; CDR3nt: TGCGCCAGCAGCTTGGAGGTCGAGGATACGCAGTATTTT; abundance: -; j_gene: TRBJ2-3; v_gene: TRBV5-1; d_gene: -; len: 13
CDR3aa: CASSARAGATYEQYF; CDR3nt: TGCGCCAGCAGCGCCCGAGCGGGAGCAACCTACGAGCAGTACTTC; abundance: -; j_gene: TRBJ2-7; v_gene: TRBV5-1; d_gene: TRBD2; len: 15
CDR3aa: CASSYRGAGELFF; CDR3nt: TGTGCCAGCAGCTACAGGGGGGCCGGGGAGCTGTTTTTT; abundance: -; j_gene: TRBJ2-2; v_gene: TRBV12-3/TRBV12-4; d_gene: TRBD1; len: 13
CDR3aa: CASSVRGSYYGYTF; CDR3nt: TGTGCCAGCTCGGTCAGGGGGTCGTACTATGGCTACACCTTC; abundance: few; j_gene: TRBJ1-2; v_gene: TRBV12-3/TRBV12-4; d_gene: TRBD1; len: 14
CDR3aa: CASSLTDIYNEQFF; CDR3nt: TGTGCCAGCAGTTTAACGGATATCTACAATGAGCAGTTCTTC; abundance: -; j_gene: TRBJ2-1; v_gene: TRBV12-3/TRBV12-4; d_gene: -; len: 14
CDR3aa: CASSQVDYGYTF; CDR3nt: TGTGCCAGCAGCCAGGTGGACTATGGCTACACCTTC; abundance: -; j_gene: TRBJ1-2; v_gene: TRBV7-9; d_gene: -; len: 12
CDR3aa: CSAHLGNTIYF; CDR3nt: TGCAGCGCTCACCTTGGAAACACCATATATTTT; abundance: few; j_gene: TRBJ1-3; v_gene: TRBV29-1; d_gene: -; len: 11
CDR3aa: CSALGTGLLGYQPQHF; CDR3nt: TGCAGTGCCCTAGGGACAGGCCTCCTTGGTTATCAGCCCCAGCATTTT; abundance: few; j_gene: TRBJ1-5; v_gene: TRBV20-1; d_gene: TRBD1; len: 16
CDR3aa: CAISPQRGPQVSPLHF; CDR3nt: TGTGCCATCAGCCCCCAAAGGGGACCCCAGGTCTCACCCCTCCACTTT; abundance: few; j_gene: TRBJ1-6; v_gene: TRBV10-3; d_gene: -; len: 16
CDR3aa: CSALLGRDGGYTF; CDR3nt: TGCAGTGCCCTTCTAGGCAGGGATGGCGGCTACACCTTC; abundance: -; j_gene: TRBJ1-2; v_gene: TRBV20-1; d_gene: -; len: 13
CDR3aa: CASSSGFFYLGANVLTF; CDR3nt: TGTGCCAGCAGTTCCGGGTTTTTCTATCTAGGGGCCAACGTCCTGACTTTC; abundance: -; j_gene: TRBJ2-6; v_gene: TRBV6-6; d_gene: -; len: 17
CDR3aa: CAISPSGGPGAKNIQYF; CDR3nt: TGTGCCATCAGTCCTAGCGGGGGACCTGGGGCCAAAAACATTCAGTACTTC; abundance: -; j_gene: TRBJ2-4; v_gene: TRBV10-3; d_gene: TRBD2; len: 17
CDR3aa: CASTVGGDTQYF; CDR3nt: TGTGCCAGCACCGTAGGGGGCGATACGCAGTATTTT; abundance: once; j_gene: TRBJ2-3; v_gene: TRBV12-3/TRBV12-4; d_gene: TRBD1; len: 12
CDR3aa: CASSLELGARAYTF; CDR3nt: TGTGCCAGCAGTTTAGAGTTGGGGGCTCGTGCCTACACCTTC; abundance: -; j_gene: TRBJ1-2; v_gene: TRBV12-3/TRBV12-4; d_gene: -; len: 14
CDR3aa: CATSRERQLQYF; CDR3nt: TGTGCCACCAGCAGAGAAAGACAGCTTCAGTACTTC; abundance: -; j_gene: TRBJ2-5; v_gene: TRBV15; d_gene: -; len: 12
CDR3aa: CASSTSDQRETQYF; CDR3nt: TGTGCCAGCAGTACATCAGACCAGCGGGAGACCCAGTACTTC; abundance: -; j_gene: TRBJ2-5; v_gene: TRBV12-3/TRBV12-4; d_gene: -; len: 14
CDR3aa: CATSDLGGPHEQFF; CDR3nt: TGTGCCACCAGTGATTTGGGGGGCCCCCATGAGCAGTTCTTC; abundance: -; j_gene: TRBJ2-1; v_gene: TRBV24-1; d_gene: -; len: 14
CDR3aa: CASSERTGDGYTF; CDR3nt: TGTGCCAGCAGTGAAAGGACAGGGGATGGCTACACCTTC; abundance: -; j_gene: TRBJ1-2; v_gene: TRBV25-1; d_gene: TRBD1; len: 13
CDR3aa: CASAGGQNTEAFF; CDR3nt: TGTGCCAGCGCCGGGGGGCAGAACACTGAAGCTTTCTTT; abundance: -; j_gene: TRBJ1-1; v_gene: TRBV6-1; d_gene: -; len: 13
CDR3aa: CSGQDKLNTEAFF; CDR3nt: TGCAGTGGTCAAGACAAACTGAACACTGAAGCTTTCTTT; abundance: -; j_gene: TRBJ1-1; v_gene: TRBV20-1; d_gene: -; len: 13
CDR3aa: CASSPPGESYKYEQYF; CDR3nt: TGTGCCAGCAGTCCCCCCGGTGAATCCTACAAGTACGAGCAGTACTTC; abundance: few; j_gene: TRBJ2-7; v_gene: TRBV6-2/TRBV6-3; d_gene: -; len: 16
CDR3aa: CASSFEGIGYGYTF; CDR3nt: TGTGCCAGCAGTTTTGAGGGCATCGGTTATGGCTACACCTTC; abundance: -; j_gene: TRBJ1-2; v_gene: TRBV27; d_gene: -; len: 14
CDR3aa: CASSLMPGRGDNSPLHF; CDR3nt: TGTGCCAGCAGCTTGATGCCGGGTCGAGGGGATAATTCACCCCTCCACTTT; abundance: few; j_gene: TRBJ1-6; v_gene: TRBV5-4; d_gene: -; len: 17
CDR3aa: CASSFLDGTDTQYF; CDR3nt: TGTGCCAGCAGTTTCTTGGACGGCACAGATACGCAGTATTTT; abundance: -; j_gene: TRBJ2-3; v_gene: TRBV2; d_gene: -; len: 14
CDR3aa: CATSRGPRANTEAFF; CDR3nt: TGTGCCACCAGCAGAGGGCCAAGGGCGAACACTGAAGCTTTCTTT; abundance: -; j_gene: TRBJ1-1; v_gene: TRBV15; d_gene: -; len: 15
CDR3aa: CASRSGVNQPQHF; CDR3nt: TGTGCCAGCAGGAGTGGTGTTAATCAGCCCCAGCATTTT; abundance: -; j_gene: TRBJ1-5; v_gene: TRBV6-1; d_gene: -; len: 13
CDR3aa: CAWSTGAGNYGYTF; CDR3nt: TGTGCCTGGTCGACAGGAGCCGGCAACTATGGCTACACCTTC; abundance: -; j_gene: TRBJ1-2; v_gene: TRBV30; d_gene: -; len: 14
CDR3aa: CASSQVRDALTSTDTQYF; CDR3nt: TGCGCCAGCAGCCAAGTCCGGGACGCTCTTACTAGCACAGATACGCAGTATTTT; abundance: -; j_gene: TRBJ2-3; v_gene: TRBV4-1; d_gene: -; len: 18